This T cell receptor (beta chain) was obtained from a study of control samples from healthy donors and cancer patients. The germline V gene encodes CDR1 SGHNT and CDR2 YYREEE (reference sequence). This CDR3 is built from 13 residues. After removal of 2 bases from V and 8 bases from J, the junction contained 4 bases not matched to a gene. Produced via immunoSEQ multiplex PCR; TCRdb's table is partial and in-frame only. The profile shows about 120,000 clones, over 75% of them singletons. Sample: blood. This TCR derives from a young man in good health. The rearrangement joins TRBV5-4 to TRBJ1-2; 9 bases agree with TRBD1. The CDR3, as DNA: TGTGCCAGCAGCTTTACAGGGGGCGAAGGCTACACCTTC. Translation: CASSFTGGEGYTF.